This TCR beta chain originates from a study of blood T cells in healthy people across ages. Study-wide points: Aged donors had fewer naive CD4+ cells and lower diversity than long-lived donors.

CDR3 length: 12 residues. V lost 7 bases, J lost 11 bases, and 17 bases lay in between. Germline CDR1 reads SEHNR; CDR2 reads FQNEAQ (reference sequence). PBMCs, at least 7 million per sample, were isolated. Together with a sample-barcoded 5' primer, a J-beta primer mix was included in a second PCR lasting about 7 to 11 cycles. TCRdb recomputed calls from the 5' RACE reads with MiXCR, one row per CDR3 protein. The sample holds approximately 1.5 million distinct CDR3 sequences; around 36% are singletons and the top ten take approximately 10%. As concerns this clonotype: Its antigen is still unknown.

The sequence was obtained from a woman between 25 and 40 years old in good health. The sample was blood. This chain links TRBV7-9 with TRBJ2-5; a weak D match, TRBD2 (6 bases). CDR3 amino acids: CASTPWGGEQYF. CDR3 in DNA: TGTGCCAGCACCCCCTGGGGCGGGGAGCAGTACTTC. Full variable domain (remainder filled in from reference TRBV7-9 and TRBJ2-5): DTGVSQNPRHKITKRGQNVTFRCDPISEHNRLYWYRQTLGQGPEFLTYFQNEAQLEKSRLLSDRFSAERPKGSFSTLEIQRTEQGDSAMYLCASTPWGGEQYFGPGTRLLVL.